Each of the 14 T cell receptor beta chains below was sequenced from the same sample in a study of blood T cell repertoires in COVID-19. Produced via immunoSEQ multiplex PCR; TCRdb's table is partial and in-frame only. The sample holds 130,000 or so clones, approximately 88% seen once. Input material: peripheral blood. Receptor source: a man aged 60 to 75 with active or convalescent COVID-19.

The CDR3 protein is CAIGTGGWNGYTF. The CDR3 DNA is TGTGCCATCGGGACAGGGGGCTGGAATGGCTACACCTTC. The V gene is TRBV10-3, the J gene TRBJ1-2; the match to TRBD1 covers 12 bases. With V trimmed by 8 bases and J by 6 bases, 4 bases remained unmatched. The CDR3 totals 13 residues. Germline V CDR1 and CDR2: ENHRY, SYGVKD.

On this clone: Other DNA sequences in the sample encode the same CDR3. This chain uses TRBV28 with TRBJ1-4; TRBD1 matches at 12 bases. The CDR3 has 17 amino acids. CDR1 is MDHEN, CDR2 SYDVKM, per germline. Trimming cost V 1 base and J 8 bases; bases outside gene matches: 8. This CDR3 is CASSLSGTGGAGEKLFF. DNA for the CDR3: TGTGCCAGCAGTTTATCAGGGACAGGGGGCGCGGGGGAAAAACTGTTTTTT.

The chain couples TRBV7-9 to TRBJ2-3; 7 bases map to TRBD1. The CDR3 extends over 17 amino acids. V trimming: 1 base; J trimming: 0 bases; junction bases outside the gene matches: 7. Germline V gene sequence: CDR1 SEHNR, CDR2 FQNEAQ (reference sequence). CDR3 DNA: TGTGCCAGCAGCTTAGGGACAGGAGCCATAAGCACAGATACGCAGTATTTT. Protein: CASSLGTGAISTDTQYF.

The chain employs TRBV5-5 and TRBJ2-5, with D perhaps TRBD2 (6 bases). Germline V lookup: CDR1 SGHKS, CDR2 YYEKEE (reference sequence). With 0 bases removed from V and 5 bases from J, the gap between germline ends came to 17 bases. This CDR3 has 16 residues. The CDR3 sequence: CASSLGAGNLGETQYF. In DNA, the CDR3 is TGTGCCAGCAGCTTGGGAGCGGGCAATTTAGGGGAGACCCAGTACTTC.

The rearrangement joins TRBV19 to TRBJ2-2; D may be TRBD1 (6 bases). With 1 base removed from V and 6 bases from J, the gap between germline ends came to 9 bases. The length of the CDR3 is 14 residues. In germline, CDR1 is LNHDA, CDR2 SQIVND (reference sequence). The CDR3 protein is CASSIGAGAGELFF. The DNA of the CDR3 is TGTGCCAGTAGTATAGGGGCAGGGGCCGGGGAGCTGTTTTTT.

A few counts support this clone. This chain links TRBV7-6 with TRBJ2-7; 14 bases fit TRBD2. CDR1 and CDR2 from the germline V gene are SGHVS and FNYEAQ. This CDR3 contains 15 residues. The junction had 3 bases not matched to a gene; V was cut back by 5 bases and J by 3 bases. The CDR3 is CASSGGTSGSYEQYF. The CDR3 bases are TGTGCCAGCAGCGGAGGGACTAGCGGGAGCTACGAGCAGTACTTC.

For this clone: Relative to the germline gene, one junction end is altered; a read error may explain this. The V and J genes are TRBV7-9 and TRBJ2-1, with D perhaps matching TRBD1 (6 bases). CDR3 length: 15 residues. Germline-derived CDR1 and CDR2 are SEHNR and FQNEAQ (reference sequence). The DNA of the CDR3 is TGTGCCGGCAGCCGCGACAGGAGCTCCTACAATGAGCAGTTCTTC. This sequence encodes CAGSRDRSSYNEQFF.

The chain recombines TRBV30 with TRBJ2-7, with 8 bases identical to TRBD2. Trimming removed 3 bases from V and 0 bases from J; junction bases left unmatched: 10. This CDR3 is 16 amino acids long. Per the germline V gene, CDR1 is GTSNPN and CDR2 is SVGIG (reference sequence). The CDR3 nucleotides are TGTGCCTGGAGCAAACCCGGGACTAGTGGCTCCTACGAGCAGTACTTC. Its translation is CAWSKPGTSGSYEQYF.

This clone was detected only once. V and J are TRBV24-1 and TRBJ2-5; 10 bases map to TRBD2. Germline V gives CDR1 KGHDR, CDR2 SFDVKD. This CDR3 has 15 amino acids. V gave up 0 bases and J gave up 4 bases; unmatched junction bases: 1. The DNA of the CDR3 is TGTGCCACCAGTGATTTGGCTAGCGGGAGAGAGACCCAGTACTTC. Translated: CATSDLASGRETQYF.

This clone occurred a few times. V usage is TRBV2 and J usage is TRBJ2-2; D possibly corresponds to TRBD1 (7 bases). The CDR3 sequence is 15 residues long. Trimming removed 4 bases at V and 4 bases at J, with 13 bases between. Germline V gene sequence: CDR1 SNHLY, CDR2 FYNNEI. The chain's CDR3 is CASSAGGRVTGELFF. The CDR3 bases are TGTGCCAGCAGTGCAGGGGGGCGAGTCACCGGGGAGCTGTTTTTT.

V gene TRBV4-2 combines with J gene TRBJ2-1; weak D call: TRBD2 (6 bases). The CDR3 covers 16 residues. The V and J ends lost 4 bases and 0 bases respectively, with 13 bases between them. Germline V lookup: CDR1 LGHNA, CDR2 YNFKEQ. The CDR3 coding sequence is TGTGCCAGCAGCCGCAGTAGCGGAAGCTCCTACAATGAGCAGTTCTTC. Amino acids: CASSRSSGSSYNEQFF.

The CDR3 nucleotides read TGTGCCAGCAGCCCGCTGGAGGTAATCAATCAGCCCCAGCATTTT. Translation: CASSPLEVINQPQHF. The chain is built from TRBV16 and TRBJ1-5; no reliable D call. CDR3 size: 15 residues. V shed 4 bases and J shed 3 bases, with 13 bases lying between them. Germline V gene sequence: CDR1 KGHSY, CDR2 FQNENV.

The rearrangement uses TRBV19 and TRBJ2-5; TRBD1 is a possible D gene (5 bases). V lost 5 bases to trimming and J lost 4 bases, with 8 bases between them. Germline V gene lookup returns CDR1 LNHDA and CDR2 SQIVND (reference sequence). This CDR3 has 12 amino acids. The CDR3 region has the DNA TGTGCCAGTAGTGAGCAGGGAGAGACCCAGTACTTC. Its protein is CASSEQGETQYF.

DNA for the CDR3: TGTGCCAGCAAGATACATATGAGGACAGGGGAATACAATGAGCAGTTCTTC. Translated: CASKIHMRTGEYNEQFF. The rearrangement joins TRBV28 to TRBJ2-1, with TRBD1 matching over 9 bases. Germline CDR1 and CDR2: MDHEN and SYDVKM. After removal of 7 bases from V and 4 bases from J, the junction contained 14 bases not matched to a gene. The CDR3 loop spans 17 amino acids.